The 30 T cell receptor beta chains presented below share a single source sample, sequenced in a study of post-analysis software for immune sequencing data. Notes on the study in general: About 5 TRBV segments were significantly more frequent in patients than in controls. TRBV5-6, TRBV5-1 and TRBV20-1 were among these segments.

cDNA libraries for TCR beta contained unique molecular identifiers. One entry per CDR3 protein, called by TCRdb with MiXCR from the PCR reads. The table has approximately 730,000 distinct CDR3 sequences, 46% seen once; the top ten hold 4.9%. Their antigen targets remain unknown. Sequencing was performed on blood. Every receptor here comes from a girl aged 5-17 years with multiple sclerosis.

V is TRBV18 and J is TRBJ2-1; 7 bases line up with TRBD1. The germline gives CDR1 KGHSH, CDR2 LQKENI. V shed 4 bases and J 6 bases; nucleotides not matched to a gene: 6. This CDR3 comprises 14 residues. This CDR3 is CASSQGGSSNEQFF. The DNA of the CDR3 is TGTGCCAGCTCACAAGGGGGCTCGAGCAATGAGCAGTTCTTC.

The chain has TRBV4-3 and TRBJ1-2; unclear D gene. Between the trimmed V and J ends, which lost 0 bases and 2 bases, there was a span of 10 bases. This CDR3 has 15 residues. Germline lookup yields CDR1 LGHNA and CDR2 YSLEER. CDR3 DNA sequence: TGCGCCAGCAGCCAAGACAGCGACACGAACTATGGCTACACCTTC. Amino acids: CASSQDSDTNYGYTF.

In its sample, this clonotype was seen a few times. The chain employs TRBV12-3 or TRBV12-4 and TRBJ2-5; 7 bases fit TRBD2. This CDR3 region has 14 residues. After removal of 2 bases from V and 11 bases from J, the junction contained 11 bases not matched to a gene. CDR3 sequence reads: CASSLPGRAWEQYF. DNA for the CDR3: TGTGCCAGCAGTTTACCGGGGAGGGCCTGGGAGCAGTACTTC.

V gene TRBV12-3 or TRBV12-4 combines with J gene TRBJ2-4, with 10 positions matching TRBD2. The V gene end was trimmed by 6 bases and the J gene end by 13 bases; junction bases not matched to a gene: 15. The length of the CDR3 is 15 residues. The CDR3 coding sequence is TGTGCCAGCAGCCCCCTAGCGGGAGCCGTCCTGGAGCAGTACTTC. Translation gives CASSPLAGAVLEQYF.

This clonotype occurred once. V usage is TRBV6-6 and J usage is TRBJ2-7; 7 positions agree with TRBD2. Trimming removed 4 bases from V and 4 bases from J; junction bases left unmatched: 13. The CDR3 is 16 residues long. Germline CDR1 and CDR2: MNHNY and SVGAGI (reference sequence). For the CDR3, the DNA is TGTGCCAGCAGTTGGCGGGGGTTGCGGGAGTCTTACGAGCAGTACTTC. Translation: CASSWRGLRESYEQYF.

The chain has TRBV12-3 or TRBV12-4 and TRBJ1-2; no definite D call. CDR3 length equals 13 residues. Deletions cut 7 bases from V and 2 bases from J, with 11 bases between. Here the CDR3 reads CASTLLGNYGYTF. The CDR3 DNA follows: TGTGCCAGCACACTCCTGGGGAACTATGGCTACACCTTC.

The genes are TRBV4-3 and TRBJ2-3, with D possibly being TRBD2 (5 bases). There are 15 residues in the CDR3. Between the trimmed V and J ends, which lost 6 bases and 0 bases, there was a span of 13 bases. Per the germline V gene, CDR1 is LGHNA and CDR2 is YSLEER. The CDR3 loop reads CASRRYLASTDTQYF. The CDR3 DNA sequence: TGCGCCAGCAGACGTTACCTAGCTAGCACAGATACGCAGTATTTT.

CDR3 sequence: CASSFQGAQDDTQYF. The DNA for the CDR3 is TGTGCCAGCAGTTTTCAGGGGGCGCAAGACGATACGCAGTATTTT. The chain couples TRBV28 to TRBJ2-3; TRBD1 aligns across 8 bases. Germline V gives CDR1 MDHEN, CDR2 SYDVKM. V gave up 3 bases and J gave up 6 bases; unmatched junction bases: 8. There are 15 residues in the CDR3.

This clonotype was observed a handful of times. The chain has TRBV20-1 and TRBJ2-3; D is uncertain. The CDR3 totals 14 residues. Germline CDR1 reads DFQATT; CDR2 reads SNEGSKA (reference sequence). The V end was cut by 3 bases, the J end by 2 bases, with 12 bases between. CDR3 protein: CSASPGLLTDTQYF. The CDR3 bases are TGCAGTGCTAGTCCGGGCCTTCTCACAGATACGCAGTATTTT.

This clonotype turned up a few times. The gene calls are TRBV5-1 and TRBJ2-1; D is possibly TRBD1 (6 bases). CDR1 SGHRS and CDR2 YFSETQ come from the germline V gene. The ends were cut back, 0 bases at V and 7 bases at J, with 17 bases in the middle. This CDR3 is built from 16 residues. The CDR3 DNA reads TGCGCCAGCAGCTTGGCCTTTGTCTCAGGGGTAAATGAGCAGTTCTTC. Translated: CASSLAFVSGVNEQFF.

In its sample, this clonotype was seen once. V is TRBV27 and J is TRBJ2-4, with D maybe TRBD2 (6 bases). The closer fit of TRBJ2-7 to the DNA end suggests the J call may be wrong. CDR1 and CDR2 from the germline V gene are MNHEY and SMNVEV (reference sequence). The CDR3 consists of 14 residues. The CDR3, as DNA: TGTGCCAGCAGTTTATCGCGGGAAGGGGTCGAGCAGTACTTC. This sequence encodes CASSLSREGVEQYF.

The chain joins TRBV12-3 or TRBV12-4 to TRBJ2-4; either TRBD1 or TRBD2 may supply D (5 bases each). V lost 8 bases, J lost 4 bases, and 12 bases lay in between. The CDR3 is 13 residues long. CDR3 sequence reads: CASGGLEKNIQYF. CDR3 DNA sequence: TGTGCCAGCGGGGGTTTGGAGAAAAACATTCAGTACTTC.

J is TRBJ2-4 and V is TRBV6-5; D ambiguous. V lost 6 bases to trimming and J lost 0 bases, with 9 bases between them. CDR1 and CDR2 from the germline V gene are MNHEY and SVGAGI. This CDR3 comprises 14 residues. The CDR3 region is CASSPPSAKNIQYF. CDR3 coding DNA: TGTGCCAGCAGCCCTCCCTCAGCCAAAAACATTCAGTACTTC.

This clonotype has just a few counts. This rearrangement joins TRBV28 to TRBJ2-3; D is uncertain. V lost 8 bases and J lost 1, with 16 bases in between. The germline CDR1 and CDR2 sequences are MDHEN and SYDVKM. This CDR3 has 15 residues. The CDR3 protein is CASGMIKARTDTQYF. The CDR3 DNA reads TGTGCCAGCGGGATGATCAAGGCCCGCACAGATACGCAGTATTTT.

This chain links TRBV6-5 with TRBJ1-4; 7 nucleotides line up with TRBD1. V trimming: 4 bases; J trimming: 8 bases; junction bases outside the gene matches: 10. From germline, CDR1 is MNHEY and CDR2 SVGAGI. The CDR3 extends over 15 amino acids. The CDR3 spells CASSSFDRVNEKLFF. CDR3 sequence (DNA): TGTGCCAGCAGTTCTTTCGACAGGGTAAACGAAAAACTGTTTTTT.

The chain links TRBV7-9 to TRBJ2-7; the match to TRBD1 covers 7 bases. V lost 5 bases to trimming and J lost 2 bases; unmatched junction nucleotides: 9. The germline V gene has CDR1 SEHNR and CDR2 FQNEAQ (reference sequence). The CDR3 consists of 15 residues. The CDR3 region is CASSPRGWQTYEQYF. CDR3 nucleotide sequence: TGTGCCAGCAGCCCCAGGGGGTGGCAGACCTACGAGCAGTACTTC.

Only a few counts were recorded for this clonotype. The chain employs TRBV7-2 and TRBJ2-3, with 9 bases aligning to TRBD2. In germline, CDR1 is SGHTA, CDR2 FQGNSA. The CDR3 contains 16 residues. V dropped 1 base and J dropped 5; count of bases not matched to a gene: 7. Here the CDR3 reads CASSLVGGRAIDTQYF. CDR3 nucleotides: TGTGCCAGCAGCTTAGTGGGCGGGAGGGCGATAGATACGCAGTATTTT.

The CDR3 sequence: CASSPTGVPNRSPLHF. The CDR3 nucleotides read TGTGCCAGCAGTCCGACAGGGGTTCCTAATAGATCACCCCTCCACTTT. This sequence joins TRBV27 and TRBJ1-6; 8 nucleotides line up with TRBD1. Germline assignment: CDR1 MNHEY and CDR2 SMNVEV (reference sequence). J gave up 10 bases and V 5 bases, and 13 bases lay outside the gene matches. This CDR3 is 16 amino acids long.

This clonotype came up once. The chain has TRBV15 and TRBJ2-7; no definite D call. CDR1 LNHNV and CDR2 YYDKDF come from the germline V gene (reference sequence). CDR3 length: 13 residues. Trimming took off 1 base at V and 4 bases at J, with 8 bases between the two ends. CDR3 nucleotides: TGTGCCACCAGCAGAGGGGTCGTTTACGAGCAGTACTTC. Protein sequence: CATSRGVVYEQYF.

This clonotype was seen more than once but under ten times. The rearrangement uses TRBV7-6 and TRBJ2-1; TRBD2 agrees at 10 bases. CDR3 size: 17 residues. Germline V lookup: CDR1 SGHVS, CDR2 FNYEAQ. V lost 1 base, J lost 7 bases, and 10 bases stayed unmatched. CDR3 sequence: CASSLGGLLAGTNEQFF. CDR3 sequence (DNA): TGTGCCAGCAGCTTAGGGGGTCTACTAGCGGGAACAAATGAGCAGTTCTTC.

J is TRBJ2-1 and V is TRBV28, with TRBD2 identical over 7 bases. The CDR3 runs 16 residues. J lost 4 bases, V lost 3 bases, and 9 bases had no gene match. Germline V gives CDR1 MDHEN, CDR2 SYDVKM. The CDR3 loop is CASSFIGRAFYNEQFF. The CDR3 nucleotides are TGTGCCAGCAGTTTCATAGGGAGGGCCTTTTACAATGAGCAGTTCTTC.

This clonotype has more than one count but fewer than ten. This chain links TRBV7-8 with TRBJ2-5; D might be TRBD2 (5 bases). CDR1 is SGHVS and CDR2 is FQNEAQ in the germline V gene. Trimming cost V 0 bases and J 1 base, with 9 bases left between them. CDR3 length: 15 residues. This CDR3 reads CASSLAGVSQETQYF. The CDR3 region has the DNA TGTGCCAGCAGCTTAGCGGGAGTTAGCCAAGAGACCCAGTACTTC.

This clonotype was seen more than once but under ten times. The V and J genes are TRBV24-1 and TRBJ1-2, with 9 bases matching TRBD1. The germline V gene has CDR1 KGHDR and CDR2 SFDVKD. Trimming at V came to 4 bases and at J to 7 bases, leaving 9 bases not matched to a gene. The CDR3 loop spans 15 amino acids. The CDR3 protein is CATSEAGTGFGGYTF. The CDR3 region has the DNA TGTGCCACCAGTGAGGCCGGGACAGGGTTCGGTGGCTACACCTTC.

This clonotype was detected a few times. The CDR3 loop is CASRPTGGSYNSPLHF. DNA for the CDR3: TGTGCCAGCAGACCGACAGGGGGCTCCTATAATTCACCCCTCCACTTT. The chain carries TRBV2 and TRBJ1-6, with 9 bases that match TRBD1. The CDR3 consists of 16 residues. Germline loops: CDR1 SNHLY, CDR2 FYNNEI. Losses at the gene ends were 6 bases for V and 0 bases for J; bases not matched to a gene: 3.

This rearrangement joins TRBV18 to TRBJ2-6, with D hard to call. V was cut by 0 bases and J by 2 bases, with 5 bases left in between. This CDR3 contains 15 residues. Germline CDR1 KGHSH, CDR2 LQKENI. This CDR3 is CASSPPYAGANVLTF. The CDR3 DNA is TGTGCCAGCTCACCACCGTACGCTGGGGCCAACGTCCTGACTTTC.

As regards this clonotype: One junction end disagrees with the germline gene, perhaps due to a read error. CDR3 bases: TGCGCCGGCAGCCCCTCCACTAGCGGGAGGCCCACAGAAACGCAGTATTTT. It encodes CAGSPSTSGRPTETQYF. This chain connects TRBV4-3 to TRBJ2-3, with 12 bases that match TRBD2. The CDR3 extends over 17 amino acids. The V gene's germline CDR1 is LGHNA and CDR2 YSLEER.

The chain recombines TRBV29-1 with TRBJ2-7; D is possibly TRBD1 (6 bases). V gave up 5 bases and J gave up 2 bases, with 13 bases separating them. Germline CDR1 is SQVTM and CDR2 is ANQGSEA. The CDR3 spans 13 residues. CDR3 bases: TGCAGCGTTCTGGACAGCTGGACCTACGAGCAGTACTTC. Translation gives CSVLDSWTYEQYF.

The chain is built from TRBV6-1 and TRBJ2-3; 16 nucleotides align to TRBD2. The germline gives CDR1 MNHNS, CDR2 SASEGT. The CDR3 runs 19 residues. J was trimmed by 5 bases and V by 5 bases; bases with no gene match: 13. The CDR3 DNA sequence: TGTGCCAGCAGTACGGCCGGGACTAGCGGGAGGGCCAGGGAAGATACGCAGTATTTT. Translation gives CASSTAGTSGRAREDTQYF.

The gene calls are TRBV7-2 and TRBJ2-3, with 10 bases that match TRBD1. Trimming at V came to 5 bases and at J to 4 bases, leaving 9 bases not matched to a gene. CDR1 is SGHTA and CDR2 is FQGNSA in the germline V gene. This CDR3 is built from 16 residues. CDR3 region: CASSSPGQGYADTQYF. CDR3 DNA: TGTGCCAGCAGCAGCCCGGGACAGGGGTACGCAGATACGCAGTATTTT.

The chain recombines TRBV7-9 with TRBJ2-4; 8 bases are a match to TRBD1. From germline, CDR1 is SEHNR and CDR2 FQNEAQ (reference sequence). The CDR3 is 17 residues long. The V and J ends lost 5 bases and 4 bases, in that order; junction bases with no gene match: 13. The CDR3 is CASSGSTGTGVKNIQYF. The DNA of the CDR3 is TGTGCCAGCAGCGGATCTACCGGGACAGGAGTAAAAAACATTCAGTACTTC.